This passage covers 18 T cell receptor beta chains from one sample sequenced in a study of T cells in Graves' hyperthyroidism and ophthalmopathy. Amplified regions were TCR beta CDR3 sequences from RNA transcripts. A first-round RT-PCR of the TCR CDR3 used the HTBI primer set. TCRdb redid the calling of the multiplex PCR reads with MiXCR, one entry per CDR3 protein. The repertoire holds some 770,000 distinct CDR3 sequences, about a sixth seen once, with roughly 8% in the top ten. Sequencing was done on a sample of blood. These receptors were taken from a man aged 18-30 years with Graves' hyperthyroidism.

This clonotype was seen only a few times. V gene TRBV20-1 combines with J gene TRBJ2-3, with 8 bases fitting TRBD2. This CDR3 comprises 15 residues. From germline, CDR1 is DFQATT and CDR2 SNEGSKA (reference sequence). The J segment lost 1 base and the V segment lost 2 bases, leaving 5 bases of the junction unmatched. In nucleotides, the CDR3 is TGCAGTGCTAGAAGCGGGAGTAGCGGCACAGATACGCAGTATTTT. It yields the protein CSARSGSSGTDTQYF.

V and J are TRBV30 and TRBJ1-3; D call uncertain. The ends were cut back, 0 bases at V and 0 bases at J, with 9 bases in the middle. This CDR3 is built from 15 residues. Germline lookup yields CDR1 GTSNPN and CDR2 SVGIG (reference sequence). Here the CDR3 DNA reads TGTGCCTGGAGTGTAAACACGGCCTCTGGAAACACCATATATTTT. Translated: CAWSVNTASGNTIYF.

There are many counts of this clonotype. Here the CDR3 reads CASNRKDGQETQYF. CDR3 coding DNA: TGTGCCAGCAACCGGAAGGACGGCCAAGAGACCCAGTACTTC. The chain links TRBV28 to TRBJ2-5; D unclear. V lost 7 bases and J lost 1, with 13 bases in between. This CDR3 is built from 14 residues. Germline-derived CDR1 and CDR2 are MDHEN and SYDVKM. Full variable domain (rest looked up from reference TRBV28 and TRBJ2-5): DVKVTQSSRYLVKRTGEKVFLECVQDMDHENMFWYRQDPGLGLRLIYFSYDVKMKEKGDIPEGYSVSREKKERFSLILESASTNQTSMYLCASNRKDGQETQYFGPGTRLLVL.

In this sample, this clonotype turned up many times. The rearrangement uses TRBV7-9 and TRBJ2-7; 7 bases are shared with TRBD1. CDR1 SEHNR and CDR2 FQNEAQ come from the germline V gene (reference sequence). Losses at the gene ends were 2 bases for V and 0 bases for J; bases not matched to a gene: 4. The CDR3 totals 15 residues. This CDR3 is CASSLSRDSSYEQYF. For the CDR3, the DNA is TGTGCCAGCAGCTTATCTCGGGACAGCTCCTACGAGCAGTACTTC.

J is TRBJ1-5 and V is TRBV15, with no clear D. This CDR3 spans 15 amino acids. V was cut by 0 bases and J by 4 bases, with 10 bases left in between. In germline, CDR1 is LNHNV, CDR2 YYDKDF (reference sequence). CDR3 amino acids: CATSRERADNQPQHF. The CDR3 nucleotides are TGTGCCACCAGCAGAGAACGGGCCGATAATCAGCCCCAGCATTTT.

This clonotype showed up just a few times. The chain uses TRBV29-1 and TRBJ2-3; 8 nucleotides line up with TRBD1. The germline V gene encodes CDR1 SQVTM and CDR2 ANQGSEA. V lost 6 bases, J lost 4 bases, and 9 bases stayed unmatched. The CDR3 totals 14 residues. The CDR3 region has the DNA TGCAGCGTCCTAGGACAGGGTTCGTCAGATACGCAGTATTTT. Translation gives CSVLGQGSSDTQYF.

The sample holds a few counts of this clonotype. This sequence joins TRBV7-2 and TRBJ2-1; 13 nucleotides line up with TRBD2. The ends lost 6 bases at V and 4 bases at J; junction bases unmatched: 6. This CDR3 contains 16 residues. The germline V gene encodes CDR1 SGHTA and CDR2 FQGNSA. CDR3 loop: CASRPTSGRVYNEQFF. For the CDR3, the DNA is TGTGCCAGCAGACCCACTAGCGGGAGGGTTTACAATGAGCAGTTCTTC.

CDR3: CASSQDPSGDYEQYF. The CDR3 DNA reads as TGCGCCAGCAGCCAAGACCCTAGCGGGGACTACGAGCAGTACTTC. The V and J genes are TRBV4-3 and TRBJ2-7; 9 positions agree with TRBD2. The junction had 3 bases not matched to a gene; V was cut back by 0 bases and J by 3 bases. Germline loops: CDR1 LGHNA, CDR2 YSLEER. The CDR3 contains 15 residues.

This clonotype was observed many times. V and J are TRBV7-9 and TRBJ2-7; 10 bases line up with TRBD1. J was trimmed by 7 bases and V by 2 bases; bases with no gene match: 11. CDR3 size: 16 residues. Germline V gene lookup returns CDR1 SEHNR and CDR2 FQNEAQ (reference sequence). The CDR3 protein is CASSLTDRGPLEEQYF. CDR3 in DNA: TGTGCCAGCAGCTTAACCGACAGGGGGCCCTTGGAAGAGCAGTACTTC.

This clonotype has more than one count but fewer than ten. The gene calls are TRBV5-5 and TRBJ2-7, with 11 nucleotides matching TRBD2. The V gene's germline CDR1 is SGHKS and CDR2 YYEKEE (reference sequence). CDR3 length: 18 amino acids. After removal of 0 bases from V and 0 bases from J, the junction contained 8 bases not matched to a gene. CDR3 amino acids: CASSLGGSGRAFSYEQYF. In DNA, the CDR3 is TGTGCCAGCAGCTTGGGGGGTAGCGGGAGGGCTTTCTCCTACGAGCAGTACTTC.

This clonotype was seen a few times. The chain uses TRBV7-9 and TRBJ1-2, with TRBD1 as a possible D gene (6 bases). Trimming stripped 1 base from V and 4 bases from J, with 10 bases between. The CDR3 contains 14 residues. Looked up from germline, CDR1 is SEHNR and CDR2 is FQNEAQ (reference sequence). CDR3 coding DNA: TGTGCCAGCAGCTTAGTGGGGGGCGGCTATGGCTACACCTTC. It translates to CASSLVGGGYGYTF.

The V call is TRBV19, the J call TRBJ1-1; D unclear. The V end lost 1 base, the J end lost 6 bases, and 9 bases lay between the germline ends. The CDR3 is made up of 13 amino acids. Germline assignment: CDR1 LNHDA and CDR2 SQIVND (reference sequence). In DNA, the CDR3 is TGTGCCAGTAGTATAGGTCCGGGGTCTGAAGCTTTCTTT. Residues: CASSIGPGSEAFF. The entire variable domain, with the rest obtained from reference TRBV19 and TRBJ1-1, is as follows: DGGITQSPKYLFRKEGQNVTLSCEQNLNHDAMYWYRQDPGQGLRLIYYSQIVNDFQKGDIAEGYSVSREKKESFPLTVTSAQKNPTAFYLCASSIGPGSEAFFGQGTRLTVV.

This clonotype has just a few counts. The chain has TRBV25-1 and TRBJ2-7; the match to TRBD2 covers 14 bases. The CDR3 loop spans 19 amino acids. Germline V lookup: CDR1 MGHDK, CDR2 SYGVNS. V shed 8 bases, J shed 3 bases, and the junction held 18 bases outside the gene matches. The CDR3 spells CASSSPTGTSGGGVYEQYF. The CDR3 nucleotides read TGTGCCAGCTCCTCCCCAACCGGGACTAGCGGGGGAGGGGTCTACGAGCAGTACTTC.

V gene TRBV7-9 combines with J gene TRBJ2-7; 7 bases fit TRBD1. V shed 7 bases and J 6 bases; nucleotides not matched to a gene: 15. Germline assignment: CDR1 SEHNR and CDR2 FQNEAQ (reference sequence). This CDR3 is 15 amino acids long. CDR3 bases: TGTGCCAGCACCATCGGATGGGACAGTCCGGGCGAGCAGTACTTC. Its translation is CASTIGWDSPGEQYF.

The J gene is TRBJ2-1, the V gene TRBV12-3 or TRBV12-4; D remains unclear. With 3 bases removed from V and 4 bases from J, the gap between germline ends came to 13 bases. The CDR3 sequence is 15 residues long. CDR3 region: CASSFVQPSYNEQFF. Written as DNA, the CDR3 is TGTGCCAGCAGTTTCGTCCAACCTTCTTACAATGAGCAGTTCTTC.

This chain joins TRBV2 and TRBJ2-1, with D perhaps matching TRBD1 or TRBD2 (7 bases each). The germline V gene encodes CDR1 SNHLY and CDR2 FYNNEI. The V and J ends lost 3 bases and 4 bases respectively, with 16 bases between them. This CDR3 has 16 amino acids. CDR3: CASSEGGGSRYNEQFF. CDR3 nucleotide sequence: TGTGCCAGCAGTGAGGGAGGGGGCTCTCGGTACAATGAGCAGTTCTTC.

This clonotype has a handful of counts. The genes are TRBV28 and TRBJ2-1; the match to TRBD2 covers 11 bases. V gave up 7 bases and J gave up 10 bases; unmatched junction bases: 15. Per germline, CDR1 MDHEN and CDR2 SYDVKM. This CDR3 spans 16 amino acids. CDR3 protein: CASTFSGTSGLGEQFF. Here the CDR3 DNA reads TGTGCCAGCACCTTCTCCGGGACTAGCGGCCTCGGAGAGCAGTTCTTC.

This clonotype was observed a handful of times. The chain has TRBV29-1 and TRBJ2-1; 8 bases agree with TRBD2. This CDR3 contains 14 residues. The trim removed 5 bases at V and 8 bases at J, leaving 11 bases unmatched. Germline V gene data show CDR1 as SQVTM and CDR2 as ANQGSEA. The chain's CDR3 is CSVFPGTRGHEQFF. For the CDR3, the DNA is TGCAGCGTTTTCCCCGGGACTAGGGGACATGAGCAGTTCTTC.